This entry concerns a single TCR beta chain. Per the authors' pipeline: Estimation of nucleated cell counts relied on the amplification of reference gene primers. Assay used: immunoSEQ multiplex PCR; TCRdb lists only in-frame clones, some missing. The D gene and trimming were derived from the DNA, and the V and J assignments and clone size from that table. The sample consists of 140,000 to 150,000 clones, around 80% of them appearing once. The V gene's germline CDR1 is SNHLY and CDR2 FYNNEI. V was pared by 7 bases and J by 7 bases, with 13 bases between. The CDR3 is 13 amino acids. These data come from a study of blood T cell repertoires in COVID-19. Across the whole study: The origin of the acute and convalescent COVID-19 samples was the United States, Italy and Spain. From T cells, B-cell-depleted T cells, or PBMCs came the material, which was cDNA or gDNA.

Sequences were obtained from peripheral blood. The sequence was collected from a man aged 60 to 75 with active or convalescent COVID-19. The chain carries TRBV2 and TRBJ1-4, with a tentative D call TRBD1 (6 bases). CDR3 coding DNA: TGTGCCAGCACCCGGGACACCGGTGAAAAACTGTTTTTT. It is translated as CASTRDTGEKLFF.